The 26 T cell receptor beta chains below were found in one sample sequenced in a study of blood T cell repertoires in COVID-19. Clones were sequenced by immunoSEQ multiplex PCR, and TCRdb holds only the in-frame ones, with some missing. The data contain some 57,000 clones, 85% of them seen just once; the ten biggest clones take up 9.5% to 13%. Sequences were obtained from peripheral blood. These receptors were collected from a human donor in a cohort sampled during active COVID-19.

The chain combines TRBV7-2 with TRBJ2-5; 11 bases map to TRBD2. The CDR3 sequence is 16 residues long. Germline CDR1 and CDR2: SGHTA and FQGNSA. V shed 5 bases, J shed 5 bases, and the junction held 10 bases outside the gene matches. This CDR3 is CASSHGTSGVGETQYF. CDR3 DNA: TGTGCCAGCAGCCATGGGACTAGCGGTGTCGGGGAGACCCAGTACTTC.

The V call is TRBV2, the J call TRBJ1-2; 8 bases agree with TRBD1. Germline V gene lookup returns CDR1 SNHLY and CDR2 FYNNEI. With V trimmed by 5 bases and J by 8 bases, 7 bases remained unmatched. The CDR3 is 13 amino acids. The CDR3 is CASSPDRDGGYTF. As DNA, the CDR3 is TGTGCCAGCAGTCCGGACAGGGACGGCGGCTACACCTTC.

V and J are TRBV11-3 and TRBJ2-2, with 7 bases that match TRBD1. The V segment lost 3 bases and the J segment 3 bases; nucleotides outside the gene matches: 7. This CDR3 contains 16 residues. Germline V gives CDR1 SGHNT, CDR2 YENEEA. CDR3 nucleotide sequence: TGTGCCAGCAGCTTCTCAGGGGGTAGGGACACCGGGGAGCTGTTTTTT. Protein product: CASSFSGGRDTGELFF.

CDR3 in DNA: TGTGCCAGCAGCTTGGGAGCAGGGCTAACCAAAAACATTCAGTACTTC. Its protein product is CASSLGAGLTKNIQYF. The V call is TRBV5-4, the J call TRBJ2-4, with a tentative D call TRBD1 (5 bases). V was shortened by 0 bases and J by 2 bases, with 12 bases between the two germline ends. CDR1 is SGHNT, CDR2 YYREEE, per germline (reference sequence). The CDR3 is 16 amino acids.

The chain uses TRBV6-1 and TRBJ1-6, with 7 bases that match TRBD1. This CDR3 comprises 15 residues. The V and J ends lost 2 bases and 10 bases, in that order; junction bases with no gene match: 8. The germline V gene has CDR1 MNHNS and CDR2 SASEGT. DNA for the CDR3: TGTGCCAGCAGTGAATCGAGGGGGCGACGCTCACCCCTCCACTTT. Translated: CASSESRGRRSPLHF.

This clone is a singleton in its sample. The chain recombines TRBV28 with TRBJ2-7; D call uncertain. The germline CDR1 and CDR2 sequences are MDHEN and SYDVKM. V lost 5 bases and J lost 3, with 11 bases in between. The CDR3 length is 13 residues. This chain's CDR3 is CASSLRDNYEQYF. The CDR3 DNA follows: TGTGCCAGCAGTCTCCGCGACAACTACGAGCAGTACTTC.

The gene calls are TRBV3-1 (or the pseudogene TRBV3-2) and TRBJ1-6; D not certain. From germline, CDR1 is LGHDT and CDR2 YNNKEL (reference sequence). Trimming pared 4 bases from V and 6 bases from J, leaving 7 bases between. The CDR3 covers 13 residues. CDR3 in DNA: TGTGCCAGCAGCCCAGACGTTAATTCACCCCTCCACTTT. Its protein is CASSPDVNSPLHF.

The chain carries TRBV29-1 and TRBJ2-3; 10 nucleotides agree with TRBD1. The germline V gene encodes CDR1 SQVTM and CDR2 ANQGSEA. The CDR3 runs 14 residues. V lost 4 bases and J lost 4; bases outside the gene matches: 5. The CDR3 is CSVVRDRGADTQYF. CDR3 DNA sequence: TGCAGCGTTGTCCGGGACAGGGGCGCAGATACGCAGTATTTT.

The rearrangement links TRBV29-1 to TRBJ2-5; perhaps TRBD1 as D (6 bases). V shed 3 bases and J shed 7 bases, with 12 bases lying between them. Looked up from germline, CDR1 is SQVTM and CDR2 is ANQGSEA. There are 12 residues in the CDR3. The CDR3 here is CSVDGGPGTQYF. The CDR3 nucleotides are TGCAGCGTTGATGGGGGCCCCGGGACCCAGTACTTC.

The genes are TRBV5-1 and TRBJ2-6; D is perhaps TRBD1 (6 bases). Germline CDR1 and CDR2: SGHRS and YFSETQ. This CDR3 has 15 residues. V was trimmed by 3 bases and J by 3 bases, leaving 10 bases between them. CDR3 loop: CASSSGAIGANVLTF. The DNA of the CDR3 is TGCGCCAGCAGCTCAGGGGCCATTGGGGCCAACGTCCTGACTTTC.

The gene calls are TRBV5-1 and TRBJ1-4, with 8 bases identical to TRBD1. In germline, CDR1 is SGHRS, CDR2 YFSETQ. CDR3 length equals 15 residues. J gave up 4 bases and V 3 bases, and 5 bases lay outside the gene matches. CDR3 region: CASSSGQGRNEKLFF. CDR3 nucleotides: TGCGCCAGCAGCTCTGGACAGGGACGTAATGAAAAACTGTTTTTT.

This chain's CDR3 is CASSRLQGTDTQYF. DNA for the CDR3: TGTGCCAGCTCACGCTTACAGGGAACAGATACGCAGTATTTT. The gene calls are TRBV18 and TRBJ2-3; tentatively, D is TRBD1 (6 bases). This CDR3 is 14 amino acids long. V was trimmed by 4 bases and J by 3 bases, leaving 11 bases between them. CDR1 and CDR2 (germline): KGHSH, LQKENI.

The chain is built from TRBV29-1 and TRBJ1-2, with D unclear. CDR1 is SQVTM, CDR2 ANQGSEA, per germline. CDR3 length equals 13 residues. V was cut by 5 bases and J by 1 base, with 11 bases left in between. CDR3 amino acids: CSVRTTSNYGYTF. Here the CDR3 DNA reads TGCAGCGTTCGAACGACTAGTAACTATGGCTACACCTTC.

This chain joins TRBV3-1 (or the pseudogene TRBV3-2) and TRBJ1-4; D unclear. Germline lookup yields CDR1 LGHDT and CDR2 YNNKEL (reference sequence). The CDR3 spans 11 residues. V dropped 3 bases and J dropped 7 bases, with 3 bases sitting between them. The CDR3 is CASSQSEKLFF. DNA for the CDR3: TGTGCCAGCAGCCAGAGTGAAAAACTGTTTTTT.

The gene calls are TRBV5-4 and TRBJ1-6; a weak D match, TRBD1 (5 bases). The CDR3 contains 15 residues. Germline V gene data show CDR1 as SGHNT and CDR2 as YYREEE (reference sequence). Deletions cut 0 bases from V and 7 bases from J, with 11 bases between. CDR3 sequence (DNA): TGTGCCAGCAGCTTGGAGACAGTTCCCAATTCACCCCTCCACTTT. Its protein is CASSLETVPNSPLHF.

CDR3 bases: TGCGCCAGCAGCTTCAATTCGAGGCGATTGGAGACCCAGTACTTC. Its protein is CASSFNSRRLETQYF. This chain links TRBV5-1 with TRBJ2-5; D is unclear. The V end lost 2 bases, the J end lost 5 bases, and 16 bases lay between the germline ends. The CDR3 is made up of 15 amino acids. Per the germline V gene, CDR1 is SGHRS and CDR2 is YFSETQ.

The gene calls are TRBV27 and TRBJ2-5; TRBD2 matches at 8 bases. The CDR3 extends over 15 amino acids. Looked up from germline, CDR1 is MNHEY and CDR2 is SMNVEV (reference sequence). The V and J ends lost 3 bases and 5 bases, in that order; junction bases with no gene match: 8. The CDR3 bases are TGTGCCAGCAGTTTCGGGGGGGCCTCCGGGGAGACCCAGTACTTC. Translating it yields CASSFGGASGETQYF.

The CDR3 sequence is CASSFGDSLMNTEAFF. In DNA, the CDR3 is TGTGCCAGCAGTTTCGGGGACAGTCTTATGAACACTGAAGCTTTCTTT. V usage is TRBV28 and J usage is TRBJ1-1; 7 bases map to TRBD1. CDR1 is MDHEN and CDR2 is SYDVKM in the germline V gene. After removal of 3 bases from V and 0 bases from J, the junction contained 7 bases not matched to a gene. The CDR3 runs 16 residues.

The V gene is TRBV2, the J gene TRBJ2-5; D perhaps matches TRBD1 (7 bases). Germline loops: CDR1 SNHLY, CDR2 FYNNEI. This CDR3 has 14 amino acids. Deletions cut 6 bases from V and 2 bases from J, with 13 bases between. The chain's CDR3 is CASSQQGGQETQYF. For the CDR3, the DNA is TGTGCCAGCAGCCAGCAGGGGGGTCAAGAGACCCAGTACTTC. The full variable domain, in which reference TRBV2 and TRBJ2-5 provide the parts outside the CDR3, is EPEVTQTPSHQVTQMGQEVILRCVPISNHLYFYWYRQILGQKVEFLVSFYNNEISEKSEIFDDQFSVERPDGSNFTLKIRSTKLEDSAMYFCASSQQGGQETQYFGPGTRLLVL.

The gene calls are TRBV4-2 and TRBJ2-2; 11 nucleotides match TRBD2. V gave up 6 bases and J gave up 5 bases; unmatched junction bases: 8. Per the germline V gene, CDR1 is LGHNA and CDR2 is YNFKEQ. The length of the CDR3 is 16 residues. The CDR3 DNA is TGTGCCAGCAGGACGACTAGCGGGGTCGATACCGGGGAGCTGTTTTTT. Its translation: CASRTTSGVDTGELFF.

The gene calls are TRBV28 and TRBJ2-3; TRBD2 matches at 11 bases. After removal of 7 bases from V and 0 bases from J, the junction contained 9 bases not matched to a gene. CDR1 and CDR2 from the germline V gene are MDHEN and SYDVKM. The CDR3 runs 17 residues. CDR3 sequence (DNA): TGTGCCAGCACCCCCCATAGCGGGAGGGGGAGCACAGATACGCAGTATTTT. Its protein product is CASTPHSGRGSTDTQYF. The whole variable domain, filled in from reference TRBV28 and TRBJ2-3, reads DVKVTQSSRYLVKRTGEKVFLECVQDMDHENMFWYRQDPGLGLRLIYFSYDVKMKEKGDIPEGYSVSREKKERFSLILESASTNQTSMYLCASTPHSGRGSTDTQYFGPGTRLTVL.

The chain employs TRBV4-3 and TRBJ2-7, with D possibly TRBD2 on 6 matching bases. There are 15 residues in the CDR3. The V gene's germline CDR1 is LGHNA and CDR2 YSLEER. V dropped 1 base and J dropped 3 bases, with 13 bases sitting between them. The DNA of the CDR3 is TGCGCCAGCAGCCAAGGCGGGGACTCAATCTACGAGCAGTACTTC. Translating gives CASSQGGDSIYEQYF.

This clone has a count of ten or more. This sequence joins TRBV6-1 and TRBJ2-7, with 8 positions matching TRBD2. With 2 bases clipped from V and 2 bases from J, the junction kept 5 bases outside the gene matches. Germline V CDR1 and CDR2: MNHNS, SASEGT. This CDR3 is built from 15 residues. CDR3 region: CASSERPAGAYEQYF. The CDR3 DNA reads TGTGCCAGCAGTGAACGCCCAGCGGGAGCCTACGAGCAGTACTTC.

The CDR3 loop reads CASSKRLGPGGQYF. The CDR3 coding sequence is TGTGCCAGCAGCAAACGGCTTGGGCCGGGGGGGCAGTACTTC. The chain couples TRBV21-1 to TRBJ2-7; the table's D gene call, TRBD2, was not cross checked with the DNA. TRBV21-1 is a listed pseudogene. This CDR3 is 14 amino acids long.

This chain links TRBV19 with TRBJ1-4; no clear D. Per the germline V gene, CDR1 is LNHDA and CDR2 is SQIVND (reference sequence). Trimming cost V 11 bases and J 3 bases, with 22 bases left between them. The CDR3 runs to 16 residues. CDR3 coding DNA: TGTGCCTCAAATCGCGGCCGGGAGGTAGCTAATGAAAAACTGTTTTTT. Translating it yields CASNRGREVANEKLFF.

This clone appeared a single time. V is TRBV20-1 and J is TRBJ2-5; no definite D call. The V end lost 6 bases, the J end lost 2 bases, and 4 bases lay between the germline ends. Germline V lookup: CDR1 DFQATT, CDR2 SNEGSKA (reference sequence). This CDR3 contains 10 residues. The CDR3 DNA sequence: TGCAGTGCCCTACAAGAGACCCAGTACTTC. It translates to CSALQETQYF.